The T cell receptor beta chain under discussion was sequenced for a study of T-cell memory formation after mild COVID-19. TCRdb called the 5' RACE reads again in MiXCR, with one record for every CDR3 protein. Of about 180,000 distinct CDR3 sequences in the sample, under 20% were seen once. Regarding the study as a whole: A balance of CD4 and CD8 characterized clones contracting day 15 to 85, whereas later expanders leaned CD4+. Within pre-infection memory, some responding clones were found, suggesting cross-reactive memory joined.

This clonotype was seen a few times. The target antigen is unknown. Germline V CDR1 and CDR2: MNHEY, SVGAGI. This CDR3 is built from 15 residues. Between the trimmed V and J ends, which lost 0 bases and 5 bases, there was a span of 14 bases. Sequencing was carried out using PBMCs or a T cell subset sorted from them (not recorded which). The chain recombines TRBV6-5 with TRBJ2-7; D may match TRBD1 or TRBD2 (5 bases each). This receptor was obtained from an adult woman who had mild COVID-19 (a few samples of this study predate the infection). Cell type and time point are not known. In DNA form, the CDR3 reads TGTGCCAGCAGTTACTCTGGGGGAGTTGACCACGAGCAGTACTTC. Its protein product is CASSYSGGVDHEQYF.